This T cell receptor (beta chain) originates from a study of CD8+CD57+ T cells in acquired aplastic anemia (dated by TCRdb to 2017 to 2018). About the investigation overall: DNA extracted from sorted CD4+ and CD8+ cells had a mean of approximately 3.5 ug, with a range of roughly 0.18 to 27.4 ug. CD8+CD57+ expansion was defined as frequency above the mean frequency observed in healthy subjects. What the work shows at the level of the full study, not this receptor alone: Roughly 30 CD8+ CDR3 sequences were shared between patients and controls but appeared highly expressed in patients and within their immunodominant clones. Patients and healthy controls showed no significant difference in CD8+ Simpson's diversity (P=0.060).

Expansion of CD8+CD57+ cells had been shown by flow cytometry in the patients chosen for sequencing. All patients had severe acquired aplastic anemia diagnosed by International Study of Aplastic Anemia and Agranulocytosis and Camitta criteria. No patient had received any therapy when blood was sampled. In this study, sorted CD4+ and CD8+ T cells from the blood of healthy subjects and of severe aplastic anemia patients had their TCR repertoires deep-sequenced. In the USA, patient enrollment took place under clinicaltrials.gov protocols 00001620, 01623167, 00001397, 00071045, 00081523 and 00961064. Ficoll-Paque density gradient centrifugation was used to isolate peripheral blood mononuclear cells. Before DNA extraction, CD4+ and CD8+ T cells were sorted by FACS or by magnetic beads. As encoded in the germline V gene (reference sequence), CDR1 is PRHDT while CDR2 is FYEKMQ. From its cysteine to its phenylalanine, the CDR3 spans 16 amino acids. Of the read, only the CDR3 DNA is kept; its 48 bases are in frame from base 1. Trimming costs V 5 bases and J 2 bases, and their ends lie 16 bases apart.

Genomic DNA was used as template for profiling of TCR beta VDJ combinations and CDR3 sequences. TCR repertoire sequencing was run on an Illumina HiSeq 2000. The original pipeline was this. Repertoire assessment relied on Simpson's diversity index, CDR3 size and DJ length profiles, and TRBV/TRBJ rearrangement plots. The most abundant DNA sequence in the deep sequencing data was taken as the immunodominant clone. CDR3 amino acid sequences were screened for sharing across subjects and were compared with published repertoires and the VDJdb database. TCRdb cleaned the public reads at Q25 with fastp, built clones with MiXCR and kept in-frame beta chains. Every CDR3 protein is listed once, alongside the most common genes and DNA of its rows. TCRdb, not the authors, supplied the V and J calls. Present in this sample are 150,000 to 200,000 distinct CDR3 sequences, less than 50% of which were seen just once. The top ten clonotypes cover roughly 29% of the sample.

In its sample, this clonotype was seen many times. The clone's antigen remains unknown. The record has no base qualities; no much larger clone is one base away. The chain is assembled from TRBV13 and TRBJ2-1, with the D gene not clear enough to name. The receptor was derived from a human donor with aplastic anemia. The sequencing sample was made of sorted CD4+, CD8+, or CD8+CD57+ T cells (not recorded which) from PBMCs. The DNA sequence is TGTGCCAGCAGCCCTAGGACCGCCGAACCCTACAATGAGCAGTTCTTC. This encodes CASSPRTAEPYNEQFF.